This note documents a single TCR beta chain sequence. The entry originates in a study of blood T cell repertoires in COVID-19. Study in general: Samples came from the United States, Italy and Spain, spanning acute and convalescent COVID-19. Nucleic acid was either cDNA or gDNA, and it came from T cells, B-cell-depleted T cells, or PBMCs.

The CDR3 is 18 residues long. Germline loops: CDR1 LGHDT, CDR2 YNNKEL (reference sequence). Trimming at V came to 2 bases and at J to 4 bases, leaving 10 bases not matched to a gene. Sequencing used immunoSEQ multiplex PCR; TCRdb keeps in-frame clones, though not all of them. This repertoire shows approximately 300,000 clones, about 90% found once; its top ten account for about 8.4%. This study enrolled people aged about 18 to 95 from under 25 US geographic areas. Grouping used clinical history reported by participants in a survey and questionnaire. The sample comprised PBMCs or T cells enriched from blood (not recorded which). The clonotype comes from a woman aged 25 to 39 who had recovered from COVID-19. The chain carries TRBV3-1 (or the pseudogene TRBV3-2) and TRBJ2-7, with 14 positions matching TRBD2. The CDR3 nucleotides are TGTGCCAGCAGCCAAAATGGACTAGCGGGAGGTTCGGGTTACGAGCAGTACTTC. Its protein product is CASSQNGLAGGSGYEQYF.